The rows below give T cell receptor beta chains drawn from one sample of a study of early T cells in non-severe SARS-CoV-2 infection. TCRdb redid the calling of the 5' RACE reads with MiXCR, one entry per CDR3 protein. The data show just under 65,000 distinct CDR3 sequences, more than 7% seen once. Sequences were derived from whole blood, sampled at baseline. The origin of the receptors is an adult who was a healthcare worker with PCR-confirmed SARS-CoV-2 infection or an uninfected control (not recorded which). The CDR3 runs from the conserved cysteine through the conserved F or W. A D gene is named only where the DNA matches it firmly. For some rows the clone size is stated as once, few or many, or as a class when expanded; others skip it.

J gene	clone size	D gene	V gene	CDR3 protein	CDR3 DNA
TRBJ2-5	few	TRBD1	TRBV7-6	CASSFRGRETQYF	TGTGCCAGCAGCTTTAGGGGGCGGGAGACCCAGTACTTC
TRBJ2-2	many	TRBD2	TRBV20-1	CSARGREDTGELFF	TGCAGTGCTAGAGGGCGGGAGGACACCGGGGAGCTGTTTTTT
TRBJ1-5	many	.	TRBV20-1	CSAQMGNQPQHF	TGCAGTGCTCAGATGGGCAATCAGCCCCAGCATTTT
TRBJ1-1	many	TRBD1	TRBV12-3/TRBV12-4	CASSGDRGTKAFF	TGTGCCAGCAGTGGGGACAGGGGAACCAAAGCTTTCTTT
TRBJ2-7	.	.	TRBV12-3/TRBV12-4	CASSLFLGQGSNEQYF	TGTGCCAGCAGTTTATTCCTAGGGCAGGGGAGCAACGAGCAGTACTTC
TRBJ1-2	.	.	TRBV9	CASSAAGNGYTF	TGTGCCAGCAGTGCCGCGGGAAATGGCTACACCTTC
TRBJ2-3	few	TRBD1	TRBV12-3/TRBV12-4	CASSLGGQIVTDTQYF	TGTGCCAGCAGTTTAGGGGGACAGATAGTCACAGATACGCAGTATTTT
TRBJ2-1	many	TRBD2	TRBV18	CASSLLAGANNEQFF	TGTGCCAGCTCACTTCTAGCGGGAGCGAACAATGAGCAGTTCTTC
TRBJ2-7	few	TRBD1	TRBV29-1	CSGGGTGAREQYF	TGCAGCGGGGGCGGGACAGGGGCTCGCGAGCAGTACTTC
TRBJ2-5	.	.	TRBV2	CATKGWGDGETQYF	TGTGCCACCAAAGGTTGGGGGGACGGAGAGACCCAGTACTTC
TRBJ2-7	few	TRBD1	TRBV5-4	CASSLQGADYEQYF	TGTGCCAGCAGCTTGCAGGGGGCGGACTACGAGCAGTACTTC
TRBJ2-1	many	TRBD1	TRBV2	CASSERGQVYNEQFF	TGTGCCAGCAGTGAAAGGGGACAGGTATACAATGAGCAGTTCTTC
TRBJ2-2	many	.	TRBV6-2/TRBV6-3	CASSYLSGRELFF	TGTGCCAGCAGTTACTTGTCTGGACGGGAGCTGTTTTTT
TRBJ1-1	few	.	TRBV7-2	CASSSSDSSFTFF	TGTGCCAGCAGCTCATCTGACAGTTCATTTACTTTCTTT
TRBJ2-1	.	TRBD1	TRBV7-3	CASSLGQGEANEQFF	TGTGCCAGCAGCTTGGGACAGGGGGAGGCCAATGAGCAGTTCTTC
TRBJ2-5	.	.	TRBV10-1	CASSEQDFQETQYF	TGCGCCAGCAGCGAACAGGACTTCCAAGAGACCCAGTACTTC
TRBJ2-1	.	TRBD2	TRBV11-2	CASSFRIGGRRYNEQFF	TGTGCCAGCAGCTTCAGAATTGGCGGGAGAAGGTACAATGAGCAGTTCTTC
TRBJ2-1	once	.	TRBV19	CASSIDLEYEQFF	TGTGCCAGTAGTATAGATCTCGAGTACGAGCAGTTCTTC
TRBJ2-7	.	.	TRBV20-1	CSARSTAQGTYEQYF	TGCAGTGCTAGATCGACCGCACAGGGAACCTACGAGCAGTACTTC
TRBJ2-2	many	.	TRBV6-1	CASREGGELFF	TGTGCCAGCAGAGAGGGCGGGGAGCTGTTTTTT
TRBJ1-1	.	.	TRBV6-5	CASSYSKSGGLNTEAFF	TGTGCCAGCAGTTACTCGAAATCTGGAGGGCTGAACACTGAAGCTTTCTTT
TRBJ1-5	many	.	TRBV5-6	CASSLLNQPQHF	TGTGCCAGCAGCTTGCTTAATCAGCCCCAGCATTTT
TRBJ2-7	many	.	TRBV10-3	CAISESVVRSYEQYF	TGTGCCATCAGTGAGTCGGTAGTTCGTTCCTACGAGCAGTACTTC
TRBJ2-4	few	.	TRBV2	CASSVFGGENIQYF	TGTGCCAGCAGTGTGTTCGGGGGTGAAAACATTCAGTACTTC
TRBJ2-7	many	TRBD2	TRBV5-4	CASSLEGLAGASEQYF	TGTGCCAGCAGCTTGGAGGGACTAGCGGGAGCGAGTGAGCAGTACTTC
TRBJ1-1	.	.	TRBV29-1	CSVTKSGGTEAFF	TGCAGCGTGACAAAGTCCGGGGGGACTGAAGCTTTCTTT
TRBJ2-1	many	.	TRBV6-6	CASKSTAGYNEQFF	TGTGCCAGCAAGTCTACAGCCGGGTACAATGAGCAGTTCTTC
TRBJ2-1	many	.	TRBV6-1	CASRYSAGSSYNEQFF	TGTGCCAGCAGGTACTCGGCGGGAAGCTCCTACAATGAGCAGTTCTTC
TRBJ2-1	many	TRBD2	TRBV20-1	CSAPSEPSGYYNEQFF	TGCAGTGCCCCCTCGGAGCCTAGCGGGTACTACAATGAGCAGTTCTTC
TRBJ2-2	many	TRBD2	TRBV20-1	CSAPGSGRADTGELFF	TGCAGTGCTCCCGGTAGCGGGAGGGCGGACACCGGGGAGCTGTTTTTT
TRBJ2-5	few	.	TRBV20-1	CSARGGLQSQIVYF	TGCAGTGCTAGGGGGGGTCTCCAAAGTCAGATTGTGTACTTC
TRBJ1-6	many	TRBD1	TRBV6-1	CASSGTWTGSPLHF	TGTGCCAGCAGTGGAACCTGGACAGGCTCACCCCTCCACTTT
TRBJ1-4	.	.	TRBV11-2	CASTPGGHRGEKLFF	TGTGCCAGCACACCCGGGGGACACCGAGGAGAAAAACTGTTTTTT
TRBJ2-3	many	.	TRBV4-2	CASSAVAASGTDTQYF	TGTGCCAGCAGTGCGGTTGCGGCTAGCGGCACAGATACGCAGTATTTT
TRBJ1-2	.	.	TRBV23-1	CASSRSSLYGYTF	TGCGCCAGCAGTCGCTCCTCCCTCTATGGCTACACCTTC
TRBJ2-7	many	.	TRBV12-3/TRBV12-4	CASSPSDRISYEQYF	TGTGCCAGCAGTCCCTCGGACAGAATCTCCTACGAGCAGTACTTC
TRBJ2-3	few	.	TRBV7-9	CASSRSGISTDTQYF	TGTGCCAGCAGCCGTAGCGGAATCAGCACAGATACGCAGTATTTT
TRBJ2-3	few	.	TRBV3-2	CASSPLPNTDTQYF	TGTGCCAGCAGCCCCCTCCCGAACACAGATACGCAGTATTTT
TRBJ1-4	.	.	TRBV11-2	CASGTTNEKLFF	TGTGCCAGCGGAACAACTAATGAAAAACTGTTTTTT
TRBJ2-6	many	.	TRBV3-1	CASSQELGTGANVLTF	TGTGCCAGCAGCCAAGAGCTGGGGACTGGGGCCAACGTCCTGACTTTC
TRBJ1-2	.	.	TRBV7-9	CASSGDTAAHGYTF	TGTGCCAGCAGCGGTGACACCGCAGCTCATGGCTACACCTTC
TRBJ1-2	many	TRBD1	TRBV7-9	CASSAGQGHGYTF	TGTGCCAGCAGCGCGGGACAGGGCCATGGCTACACCTTC
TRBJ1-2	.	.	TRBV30	CAWSTTGMRYGYTF	TGTGCCTGGAGTACCACAGGGATGCGCTATGGCTACACCTTC
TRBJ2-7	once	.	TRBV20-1	CSARDPGDGEQYF	TGCAGTGCTAGAGATCCCGGGGACGGAGAGCAGTACTTC
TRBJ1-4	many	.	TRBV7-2	CASSPLGGHQFF	TGTGCCAGCAGCCCTTTAGGGGGACACCAGTTTTTT
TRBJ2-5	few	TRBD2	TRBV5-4	CASSLEGGREETQYF	TGTGCCAGCAGCTTGGAGGGCGGGAGGGAGGAGACCCAGTACTTC
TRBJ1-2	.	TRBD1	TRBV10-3	CAISESGDSSRRYGYTF	TGTGCCATCAGTGAGTCTGGGGACAGCTCCCGGCGCTATGGCTACACCTTC
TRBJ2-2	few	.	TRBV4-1	CASSQDVGTGELFF	TGCGCCAGCAGCCAAGATGTGGGCACCGGGGAGCTGTTTTTT
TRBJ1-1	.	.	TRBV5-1	CASSLDRPLRATEAFF	TGCGCCAGCAGCTTGGATCGGCCCCTGCGAGCCACTGAAGCTTTCTTT
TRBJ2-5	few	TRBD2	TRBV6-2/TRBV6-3	CASSYTSGSGTQYF	TGTGCCAGCAGTTACACTAGCGGGAGTGGGACCCAGTACTTC
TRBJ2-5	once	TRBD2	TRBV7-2	CASSSELAAGQETQYF	TGTGCCAGCAGCTCCGAACTAGCGGCCGGACAAGAGACCCAGTACTTC
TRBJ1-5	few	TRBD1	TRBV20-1	CSARDTGQGSLNQPQHF	TGCAGTGCTAGAGATACGGGACAGGGGTCACTCAATCAGCCCCAGCATTTT
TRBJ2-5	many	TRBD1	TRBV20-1	CSATRDSLWETQYF	TGCAGTGCTACCCGGGACAGCCTTTGGGAGACCCAGTACTTC
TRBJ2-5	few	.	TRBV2	CASKRDLETQYF	TGTGCCAGCAAGCGAGACCTAGAGACCCAGTACTTC
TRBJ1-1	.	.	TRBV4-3	CASSRGGQGSEAFF	TGCGCCAGCAGCCGCGGAGGGCAGGGCAGTGAAGCTTTCTTT